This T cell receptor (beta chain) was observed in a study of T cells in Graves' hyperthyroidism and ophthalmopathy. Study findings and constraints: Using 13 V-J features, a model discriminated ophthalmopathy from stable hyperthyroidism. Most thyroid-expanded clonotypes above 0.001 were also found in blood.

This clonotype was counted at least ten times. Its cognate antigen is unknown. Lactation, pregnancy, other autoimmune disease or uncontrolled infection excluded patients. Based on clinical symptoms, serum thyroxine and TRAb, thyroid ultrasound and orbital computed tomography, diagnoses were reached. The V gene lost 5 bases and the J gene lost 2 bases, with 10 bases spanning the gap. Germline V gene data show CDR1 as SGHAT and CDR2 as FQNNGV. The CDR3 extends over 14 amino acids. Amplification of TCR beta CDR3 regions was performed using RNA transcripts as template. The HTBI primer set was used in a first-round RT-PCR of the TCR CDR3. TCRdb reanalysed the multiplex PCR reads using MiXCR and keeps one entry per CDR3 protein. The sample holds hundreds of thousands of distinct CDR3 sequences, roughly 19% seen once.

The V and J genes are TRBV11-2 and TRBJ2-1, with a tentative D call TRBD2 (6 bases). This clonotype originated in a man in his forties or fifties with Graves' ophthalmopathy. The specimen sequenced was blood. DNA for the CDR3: TGTGCCAGCAGCCTCGGAGGGGCCTACAATGAGCAGTTCTTC. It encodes CASSLGGAYNEQFF.